These 4 T cell receptor beta chains share one sample of origin, sequenced in a study of cytomegalovirus exposure and HLA in healthy donors. The PCR contained 60 Vbeta and 13 Jbeta primers. Repertoires were generated with immunoSEQ multiplex PCR, while TCRdb's copy carries only in-frame clones and drops some. The sample lists about 160,000 clones; around 84% were seen once. Sequenced: PBMCs. The receptors were sampled from a woman aged 40-49 years in good health and CMV-seronegative.

This sequence joins TRBV6-5 and TRBJ1-2, with 7 bases aligning to TRBD1. Germline V gene data show CDR1 as MNHEY and CDR2 as SVGAGI. This CDR3 has 13 residues. The V segment lost 6 bases and the J segment 8 bases; nucleotides outside the gene matches: 9. In DNA, the CDR3 is TGTGCCAGCAGACAAGGACAGGCCTCCGGCTACACCTTC. Protein: CASRQGQASGYTF.

V is TRBV7-9 and J is TRBJ2-4; possibly TRBD1 for D (6 bases). V was cut by 6 bases and J by 8 bases, with 17 bases left in between. Germline V CDR1 and CDR2: SEHNR, FQNEAQ (reference sequence). The CDR3 extends over 14 amino acids. CDR3 region: CASSSDSSIYIQYF. CDR3 DNA sequence: TGTGCCAGCAGTTCGGACAGCTCTATTTACATTCAGTACTTC. The full variable domain, with the rest looked up from reference TRBV7-9 and TRBJ2-4, is DTGVSQNPRHKITKRGQNVTFRCDPISEHNRLYWYRQTLGQGPEFLTYFQNEAQLEKSRLLSDRFSAERPKGSFSTLEIQRTEQGDSAMYLCASSSDSSIYIQYFGAGTRLSVL.

This clone was counted between two and nine times. The chain employs TRBV5-1 and TRBJ1-1; D is unresolved. The CDR3 loop spans 13 amino acids. The germline gives CDR1 SGHRS, CDR2 YFSETQ. The ends were cut back, 6 bases at V and 4 bases at J, with 13 bases in the middle. The CDR3, as DNA: TGCGCCAGCATCAACCGGGAGGGCACTGAAGCTTTCTTT. This translates into CASINREGTEAFF.

The rearrangement joins TRBV27 to TRBJ2-1; 9 bases fit TRBD2. The CDR3 is 16 residues long. Germline lookup yields CDR1 MNHEY and CDR2 SMNVEV (reference sequence). With 6 bases clipped from V and 4 bases from J, the junction kept 10 bases outside the gene matches. Here the CDR3 DNA reads TGTGCCAGCAGGTCAAGACTAGCGGACCAGTACAATGAGCAGTTCTTC. This codes for CASRSRLADQYNEQFF.